This entry concerns a single T cell receptor (beta chain). Its antigen remains unknown. These data come from a study of a mutant IDH1 vaccine in newly diagnosed glioma. Time point noted: week 23, last vaccination. Doses comprised 300 ug of mutant IDH1 20-mer peptide each, plus topical imiquimod. New WHO grade 3 or 4 IDH1-mutant, ATRX-lost astrocytomas were present in all donors. Germline V lookup: CDR1 GTSNPN, CDR2 SVGIG (reference sequence). Germline trimming cut 3 bases from V and 3 bases from J; bases unmatched to any gene: 2. The CDR3 covers 13 residues. Sequencing used immunoSEQ multiplex PCR; TCRdb keeps in-frame clones, though not all of them. The sample includes roughly 29,000 clones, around 80% seen only once; the top ten take 8.2%.

This specimen consisted of PBMCs, obtained from a glioma patient whose treatment included an IDH1 peptide vaccine. The V and J genes are TRBV30 and TRBJ1-2; TRBD1 aligns across 9 bases. This receptor was identified in a woman aged 18-29 years with glioma. Written as DNA, the CDR3 is TGTGCCTGGAGGACAGGGGGGGACTATGGCTACACCTTC. This sequence encodes CAWRTGGDYGYTF.